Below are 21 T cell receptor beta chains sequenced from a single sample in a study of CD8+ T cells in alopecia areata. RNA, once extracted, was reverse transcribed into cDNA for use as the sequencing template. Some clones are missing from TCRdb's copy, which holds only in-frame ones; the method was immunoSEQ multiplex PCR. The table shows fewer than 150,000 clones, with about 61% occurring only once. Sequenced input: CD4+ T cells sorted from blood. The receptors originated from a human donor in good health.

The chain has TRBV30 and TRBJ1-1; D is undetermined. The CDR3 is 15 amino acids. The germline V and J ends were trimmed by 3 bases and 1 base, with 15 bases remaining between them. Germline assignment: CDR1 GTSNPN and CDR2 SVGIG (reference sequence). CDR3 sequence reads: CAWSLIPGRNTEAFF. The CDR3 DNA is TGTGCCTGGAGCCTAATACCCGGGAGGAACACTGAAGCTTTCTTT.

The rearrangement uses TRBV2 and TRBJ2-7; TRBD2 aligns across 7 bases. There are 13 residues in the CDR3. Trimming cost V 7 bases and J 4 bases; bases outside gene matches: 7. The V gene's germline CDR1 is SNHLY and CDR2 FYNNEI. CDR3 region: CASTLTGGYEQYF. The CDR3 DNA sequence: TGTGCCAGCACTCTAACGGGAGGTTACGAGCAGTACTTC. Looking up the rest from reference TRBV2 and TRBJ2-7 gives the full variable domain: EPEVTQTPSHQVTQMGQEVILRCVPISNHLYFYWYRQILGQKVEFLVSFYNNEISEKSEIFDDQFSVERPDGSNFTLKIRSTKLEDSAMYFCASTLTGGYEQYFGPGTRLTVT.

This CDR3 is CSVAGYLNTEAFF. CDR3 sequence (DNA): TGCAGCGTGGCAGGGTACCTGAACACTGAAGCTTTCTTT. The V call is TRBV29-1, the J call TRBJ1-1; D possibly corresponds to TRBD1 (5 bases). The CDR3 spans 13 residues. V lost 6 bases, J lost 0 bases, and 11 bases lay in between. Germline V gives CDR1 SQVTM, CDR2 ANQGSEA.

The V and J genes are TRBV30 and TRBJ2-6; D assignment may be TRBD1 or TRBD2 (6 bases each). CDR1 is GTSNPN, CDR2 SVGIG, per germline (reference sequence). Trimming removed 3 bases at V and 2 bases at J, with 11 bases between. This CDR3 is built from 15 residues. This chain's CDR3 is CAWSNGGAGANVLTF. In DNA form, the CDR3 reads TGTGCCTGGAGCAACGGGGGCGCTGGGGCCAACGTCCTGACTTTC.

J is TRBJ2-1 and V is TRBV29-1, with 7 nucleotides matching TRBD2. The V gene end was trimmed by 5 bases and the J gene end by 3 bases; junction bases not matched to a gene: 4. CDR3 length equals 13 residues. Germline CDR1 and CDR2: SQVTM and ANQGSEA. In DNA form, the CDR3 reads TGCAGCGTTAGTGGGGGGGTCTACAATGAGCAGTTCTTC. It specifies CSVSGGVYNEQFF.

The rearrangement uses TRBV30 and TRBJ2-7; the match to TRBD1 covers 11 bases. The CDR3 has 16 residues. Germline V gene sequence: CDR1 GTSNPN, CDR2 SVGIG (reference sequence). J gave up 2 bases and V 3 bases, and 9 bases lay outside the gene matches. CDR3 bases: TGTGCCTGGAGCGCGAACAGGGGACAGGGGGCCTACGAGCAGTACTTC. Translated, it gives CAWSANRGQGAYEQYF.

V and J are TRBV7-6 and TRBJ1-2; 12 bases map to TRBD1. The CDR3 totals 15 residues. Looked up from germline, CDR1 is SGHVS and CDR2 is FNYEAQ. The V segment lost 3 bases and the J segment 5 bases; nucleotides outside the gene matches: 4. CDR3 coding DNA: TGTGCCAGCAGCTTGGGACAGGGGGCGGGGTATGGCTACACCTTC. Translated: CASSLGQGAGYGYTF. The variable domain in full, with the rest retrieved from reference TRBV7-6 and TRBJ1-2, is GAGVSQSPRYKVTKRGQDVALRCDPISGHVSLYWYRQALGQGPEFLTYFNYEAQQDKSGLPNDRFSAERPEGSISTLTIQRTEQRDSAMYRCASSLGQGAGYGYTFGSGTRLTVV.

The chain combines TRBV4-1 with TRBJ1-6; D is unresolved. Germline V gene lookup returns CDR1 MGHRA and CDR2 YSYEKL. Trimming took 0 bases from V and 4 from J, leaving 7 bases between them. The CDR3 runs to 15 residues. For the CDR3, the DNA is TGCGCCAGCAGCCAAGACCGAATTTATAATTCACCCCTCCACTTT. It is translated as CASSQDRIYNSPLHF.

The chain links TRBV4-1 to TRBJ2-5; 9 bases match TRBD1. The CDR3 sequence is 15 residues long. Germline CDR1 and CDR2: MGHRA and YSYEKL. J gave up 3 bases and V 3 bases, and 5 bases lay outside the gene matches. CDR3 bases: TGCGCCAGCAGCCACGTAGGGACAGGGAAAGAGACCCAGTACTTC. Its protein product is CASSHVGTGKETQYF.

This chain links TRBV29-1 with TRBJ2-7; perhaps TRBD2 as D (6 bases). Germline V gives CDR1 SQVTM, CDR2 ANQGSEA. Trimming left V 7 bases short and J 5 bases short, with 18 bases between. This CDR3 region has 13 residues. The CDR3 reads CSALGGSRNEQYF. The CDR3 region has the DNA TGCAGCGCCCTGGGGGGAAGTAGGAACGAGCAGTACTTC.

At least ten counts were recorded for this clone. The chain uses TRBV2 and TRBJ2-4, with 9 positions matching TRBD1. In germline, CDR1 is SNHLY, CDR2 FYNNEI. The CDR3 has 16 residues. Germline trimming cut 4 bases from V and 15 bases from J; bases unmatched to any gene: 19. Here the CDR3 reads CASSAKGQGSLSKSYF. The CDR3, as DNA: TGTGCCAGCAGTGCAAAGGGACAGGGATCGCTATCGAAGTCGTACTTC.

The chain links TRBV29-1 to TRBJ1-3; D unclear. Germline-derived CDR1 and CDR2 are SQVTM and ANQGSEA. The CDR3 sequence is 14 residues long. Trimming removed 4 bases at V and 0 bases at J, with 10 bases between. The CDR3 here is CSVGQESSGNTIYF. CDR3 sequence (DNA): TGCAGCGTTGGCCAGGAAAGCTCTGGAAACACCATATATTTT.

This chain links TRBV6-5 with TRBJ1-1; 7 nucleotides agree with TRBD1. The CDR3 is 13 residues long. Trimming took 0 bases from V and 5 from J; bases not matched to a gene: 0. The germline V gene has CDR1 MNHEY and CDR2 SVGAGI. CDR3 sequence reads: CASSYSDRTEAFF. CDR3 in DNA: TGTGCCAGCAGTTACTCGGACAGGACTGAAGCTTTCTTT.

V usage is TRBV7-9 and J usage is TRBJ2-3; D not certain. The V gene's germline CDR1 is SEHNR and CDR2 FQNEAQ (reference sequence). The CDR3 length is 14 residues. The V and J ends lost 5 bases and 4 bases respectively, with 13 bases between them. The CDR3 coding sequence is TGTGCCAGCAGCCCATTCGGGCTCGCAGATACGCAGTATTTT. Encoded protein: CASSPFGLADTQYF.

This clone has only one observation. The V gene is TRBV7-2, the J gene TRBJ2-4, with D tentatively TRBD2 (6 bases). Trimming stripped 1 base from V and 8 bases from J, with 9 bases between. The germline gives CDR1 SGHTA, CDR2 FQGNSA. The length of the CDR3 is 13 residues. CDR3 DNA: TGTGCCAGCAGCTTAGTCGGGGAGGACATTCAGTACTTC. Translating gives CASSLVGEDIQYF.

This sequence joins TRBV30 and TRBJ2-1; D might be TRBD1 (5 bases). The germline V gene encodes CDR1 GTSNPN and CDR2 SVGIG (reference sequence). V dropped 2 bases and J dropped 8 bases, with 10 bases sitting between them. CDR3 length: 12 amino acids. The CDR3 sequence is CAWSLRQHEQFF. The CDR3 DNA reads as TGTGCCTGGAGTCTCCGACAGCATGAGCAGTTCTTC.

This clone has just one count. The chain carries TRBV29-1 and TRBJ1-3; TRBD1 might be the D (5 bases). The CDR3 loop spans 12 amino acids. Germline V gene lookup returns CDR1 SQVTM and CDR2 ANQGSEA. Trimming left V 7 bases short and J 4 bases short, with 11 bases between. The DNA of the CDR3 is TGCAGCGCTGCGGGACTCGGAAACACCATATATTTT. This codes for CSAAGLGNTIYF.

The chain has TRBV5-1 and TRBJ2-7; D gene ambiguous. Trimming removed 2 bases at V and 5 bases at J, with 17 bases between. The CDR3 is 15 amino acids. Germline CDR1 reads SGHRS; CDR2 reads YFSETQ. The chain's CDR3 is CASSFGRTVGHEQYF. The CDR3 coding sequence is TGCGCCAGCAGCTTCGGTCGGACGGTGGGTCACGAGCAGTACTTC. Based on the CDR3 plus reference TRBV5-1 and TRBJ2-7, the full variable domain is KAGVTQTPRYLIKTRGQQVTLSCSPISGHRSVSWYQQTPGQGLQFLFEYFSETQRNKGNFPGRFSGRQFSNSRSEMNVSTLELGDSALYLCASSFGRTVGHEQYFGPGTRLTVT.

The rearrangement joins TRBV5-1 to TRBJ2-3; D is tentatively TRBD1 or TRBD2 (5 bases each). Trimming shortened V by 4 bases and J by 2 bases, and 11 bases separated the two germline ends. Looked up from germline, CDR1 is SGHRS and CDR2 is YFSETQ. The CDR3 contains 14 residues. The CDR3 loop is CASSRDGSTDTQYF. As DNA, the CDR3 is TGCGCCAGCAGCCGGGACGGTTCCACAGATACGCAGTATTTT.

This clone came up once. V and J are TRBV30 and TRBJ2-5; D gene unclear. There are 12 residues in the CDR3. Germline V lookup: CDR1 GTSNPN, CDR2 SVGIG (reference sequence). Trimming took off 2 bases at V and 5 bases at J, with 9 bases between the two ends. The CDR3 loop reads CAWSFSGETQYF. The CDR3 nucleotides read TGTGCCTGGAGTTTCTCCGGGGAGACCCAGTACTTC.

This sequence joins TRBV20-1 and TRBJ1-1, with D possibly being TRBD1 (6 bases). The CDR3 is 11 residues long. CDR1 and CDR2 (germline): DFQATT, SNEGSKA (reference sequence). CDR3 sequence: CRGGFGTEAFF. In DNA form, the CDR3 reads TGCAGGGGGGGCTTTGGCACTGAAGCTTTCTTT.